Reported below is one TCR beta chain. What it binds is not known. The data were taken from a study of OX40 agonist ivuxolimab in advanced cancers. Study context: Earlier anti-PD-1, anti-PD-L1 or anti-CTLA-4 therapy was permitted; about 38% had received some.

Looked up from germline, CDR1 is SGHNT and CDR2 is YYREEE (reference sequence). The CDR3 runs to 16 residues. V lost 3 bases, J lost 4 bases, and 19 bases lay in between. Study-wide findings and caveats: Which antigen the expanded peripheral T cells recognized is unknown.

TCRdb keeps only in-frame clones here, not all; method: immunoSEQ multiplex PCR. The sample shows roughly 68,000 clones, roughly 80% of them seen only once. The genes are TRBV5-4 and TRBJ1-1; tentative D call: TRBD1 (5 bases). The sample here was CD4+ or CD8+ T cells sorted from blood, taken in a trial of the OX40 agonist ivuxolimab. This TCR was sampled from an adult with an advanced solid tumor such as melanoma, head and neck, liver or kidney cancer. CDR3 nucleotides: TGTGCCAGCAGCTCCCGTCTATCCGGGGACGGCACTGAAGCTTTCTTT. It translates to CASSSRLSGDGTEAFF.